The rows below give T cell receptor beta chains drawn from one sample of a study of shared clonotypes between healthy human individuals. Data came from immunoSEQ multiplex PCR; TCRdb stores just in-frame clones and leaves some out. The repertoire holds approximately 2.5 million clones, with 93% as singletons. Sequenced material: naive CD4+ T cells from PBMCs. The receptors were gathered from a man aged 18 to 30 in good health. Some clones in this sample may be carry-over from other donors' samples. Both conserved end residues are part of each CDR3. Fields, in order: D gene, J gene, V gene, clone size, CDR3 protein, CDR3 DNA. D genes are given only for firm matches. Size is omitted from some rows. Given values are once, few, many or a class for expanded clones.

- | TRBJ1-2 | TRBV6-5 | - | CASSSPGLPLTF | TGTGCCAGCAGTTCTCCGGGACTTCCCCTCACCTTC
TRBD2 | TRBJ2-3 | TRBV4-1 | - | CASSRIGLAITDTQYF | TGCGCCAGCAGCCGGATTGGACTAGCCATAACAGATACGCAGTATTTT
- | TRBJ1-2 | TRBV9 | once | CASSLSTIFYGYTF | TGTGCCAGCAGCCTTAGCACGATTTTCTATGGCTACACCTTC
TRBD1 | TRBJ2-7 | TRBV9 | - | CASSTGQGYEQYF | TGTGCCAGCAGCACCGGACAGGGCTACGAGCAGTACTTC
TRBD2 | TRBJ2-1 | TRBV28 | - | CASSLGLAGGEQFF | TGTGCCAGCAGCCTTGGACTAGCCGGTGGTGAGCAGTTCTTC
TRBD1 | TRBJ2-7 | TRBV5-4 | - | CASSPGQGSPSSYEQYF | TGTGCCAGCAGCCCGGGACAGGGGTCCCCTAGCTCCTACGAGCAGTACTTC
- | TRBJ2-1 | TRBV6-4 | - | CASSAGTNEQFF | TGTGCCAGCAGTGCAGGGACCAATGAGCAGTTCTTC
TRBD2 | TRBJ2-7 | TRBV10-3 | - | CAITSPLGTSGSAEQYF | TGTGCCATCACCTCACCCCTTGGGACTAGCGGGAGTGCGGAGCAGTACTTC
TRBD2 | TRBJ2-3 | TRBV28 | once | CASRPPRRGSGSYSTDTQYF | TGTGCCAGCAGACCACCCCGGAGGGGTAGCGGGAGCTATAGCACAGATACGCAGTATTTT
- | TRBJ2-7 | TRBV28 | once | CASSSRRLAAYEQYF | TGTGCCAGCAGCTCAAGGCGGTTGGCGGCCTACGAGCAGTACTTC
TRBD2 | TRBJ2-1 | TRBV14 | - | CASSRITGLAGYNEQFF | TGTGCCAGCAGCCGTATAACTGGGCTAGCGGGATACAATGAGCAGTTCTTC
- | TRBJ2-1 | TRBV27 | - | CASSLSGRPANEQFF | TGTGCCAGCAGTTTATCGGGTCGGCCAGCGAATGAGCAGTTCTTC
TRBD1 | TRBJ2-7 | TRBV5-1 | - | CASSFIRDSPEQYF | TGCGCCAGCAGCTTTATCCGGGACAGCCCCGAGCAGTACTTC
- | TRBJ1-2 | TRBV7-9 | - | CASAPSGWGYGYTF | TGTGCCAGCGCTCCAAGCGGATGGGGGTATGGCTACACCTTC
- | TRBJ2-7 | TRBV4-1 | - | CASSQDANEQYF | TGCGCCAGCAGCCAAGATGCCAACGAGCAGTACTTC
- | TRBJ1-4 | TRBV7-8 | - | CASSRIPGPNEKLFF | TGTGCCAGCAGCCGGATCCCGGGGCCTAATGAAAAACTGTTTTTT
- | TRBJ2-7 | TRBV28 | - | CASSLGYPYEQYF | TGTGCCAGCAGTCTGGGGTACCCCTACGAGCAGTACTTC
- | TRBJ2-7 | TRBV14 | - | CASSQALSGEQYF | TGTGCCAGCAGCCAAGCTCTTTCAGGGGAGCAGTACTTC
- | TRBJ1-5 | TRBV7-9 | - | CASSLGLASNQPQHF | TGTGCCAGCAGCTTAGGTCTCGCCAGCAATCAGCCCCAGCATTTT
- | TRBJ1-5 | TRBV7-2 | - | CASSLVGLQPQHF | TGTGCCAGCAGCTTAGTTGGGCTCCAGCCCCAGCATTTT
TRBD1 | TRBJ2-3 | TRBV5-1 | - | CASSRTGEVTQYF | TGCGCCAGCAGCAGGACAGGAGAGGTTACGCAGTATTTT
TRBD2 | TRBJ2-5 | TRBV11-2 | once | CASSPGWSSGGGWQETQYF | TGTGCCAGCAGCCCCGGTTGGTCTAGCGGAGGAGGATGGCAAGAGACCCAGTACTTC
TRBD2 | TRBJ2-2 | TRBV7-9 | - | CASSPVSGRSTGELFF | TGTGCCAGCAGCCCAGTTAGCGGGAGGTCCACCGGGGAGCTGTTTTTT
TRBD2 | TRBJ2-5 | TRBV14 | once | CASSQRLAGYRETQYF | TGTGCCAGCAGTCAACGACTAGCGGGATATCGAGAGACCCAGTACTTC
TRBD1 | TRBJ1-4 | TRBV18 | - | CATTGGQGVEKLFF | TGTGCCACCACGGGAGGACAGGGGGTTGAAAAACTGTTTTTT
- | TRBJ1-1 | TRBV28 | once | CASSLTGGNTEAFF | TGTGCCAGCAGTTTAACGGGGGGGAACACTGAAGCTTTCTTT
TRBD2 | TRBJ2-1 | TRBV14 | - | CASSPRRVAGDNEQFF | TGTGCCAGCAGCCCCCGACGGGTAGCGGGAGACAATGAGCAGTTCTTC
- | TRBJ1-2 | TRBV15 | - | CATSMDRNYGYTF | TGTGCCACCAGCATGGACAGAAACTATGGCTACACCTTC